These T cell receptor beta chains were read from a single sample in a study of cytomegalovirus exposure and HLA in healthy donors. Libraries were prepared by immunoSEQ multiplex PCR; TCRdb keeps only in-frame clonotypes and omits some of them. The table includes about 94,000 clones, 76% detected once. Sequenced sample: PBMCs. The receptors were sampled from a male donor in good health and CMV-seronegative. Each CDR3 is given with its conserved first and last residue. The order of the fields is CDR3 protein, CDR3 DNA, J gene, V gene, clone size, CDR3 length, D gene. A D gene is named only where the DNA matches it firmly. Only part of the rows carry a size: once, few, many, or a class if the clone is expanded.

CDR3 protein: CASSSWTGDTEAFF
CDR3 DNA: TGTGCCAGCAGCTCATGGACAGGGGACACTGAAGCTTTCTTT
J gene: TRBJ1-1
V gene: TRBV7-9
clone size: NA
CDR3 length: 14
D gene: TRBD1

CDR3 protein: CASSLYGGDTDTQYF
CDR3 DNA: TGCGCCAGCAGCTTGTACGGGGGGGACACAGATACGCAGTATTTT
J gene: TRBJ2-3
V gene: TRBV5-1
clone size: NA
CDR3 length: 15
D gene: TRBD2

CDR3 protein: CASSFYDRVATNEKLFF
CDR3 DNA: TGTGCCAGCAGCTTCTACGACAGGGTTGCAACTAATGAAAAACTGTTTTTT
J gene: TRBJ1-4
V gene: TRBV5-5
clone size: NA
CDR3 length: 17
D gene: TRBD1

CDR3 protein: CASGTDPLEQYF
CDR3 DNA: TGTGCCTCGGGGACTGATCCGCTGGAGCAGTACTTC
J gene: TRBJ2-7
V gene: TRBV30
clone size: once
CDR3 length: 12
D gene: NA

CDR3 protein: CASRGLADSYNEQFF
CDR3 DNA: TGTGCCAGCAGGGGACTAGCGGACTCCTACAATGAGCAGTTCTTC
J gene: TRBJ2-1
V gene: TRBV2
clone size: NA
CDR3 length: 15
D gene: TRBD2

CDR3 protein: CSASRVEAFF
CDR3 DNA: TGCAGTGCTAGTCGGGTTGAAGCTTTCTTT
J gene: TRBJ1-1
V gene: TRBV20-1
clone size: few
CDR3 length: 10
D gene: NA

CDR3 protein: CASSFRVRNTIYF
CDR3 DNA: TGTGCCAGCAGCTTTAGAGTGCGAAACACCATATATTTT
J gene: TRBJ1-3
V gene: TRBV7-2
clone size: NA
CDR3 length: 13
D gene: NA

CDR3 protein: CASSFSGLPHNEQFF
CDR3 DNA: TGTGCCAGCAGCTTTAGCGGTCTACCTCACAATGAGCAGTTCTTC
J gene: TRBJ2-1
V gene: TRBV11-3
clone size: many
CDR3 length: 15
D gene: NA

CDR3 protein: CASSLDLSVRWTEAFF
CDR3 DNA: TGTGCCAGCAGCTTAGATCTTTCGGTGCGATGGACTGAAGCTTTCTTT
J gene: TRBJ1-1
V gene: TRBV11-2
clone size: NA
CDR3 length: 16
D gene: NA

CDR3 protein: CSVEYKMNTEAFF
CDR3 DNA: TGCAGCGTTGAATACAAGATGAACACTGAAGCTTTCTTT
J gene: TRBJ1-1
V gene: TRBV29-1
clone size: NA
CDR3 length: 13
D gene: NA

CDR3 protein: CASSPQPGAGELFF
CDR3 DNA: TGTGCCAGCAGCCCACAGCCGGGGGCCGGGGAGCTGTTTTTT
J gene: TRBJ2-2
V gene: TRBV7-2
clone size: few
CDR3 length: 14
D gene: NA

CDR3 protein: CASSGGGQGAYNEQFF
CDR3 DNA: TGTGCCAGCAGCGGGGGGGGACAGGGCGCTTACAATGAGCAGTTCTTC
J gene: TRBJ2-1
V gene: TRBV9
clone size: NA
CDR3 length: 16
D gene: TRBD1

CDR3 protein: CASSRQGARHF
CDR3 DNA: TGTGCCAGCAGTCGACAGGGGGCGCGTCACTTT
J gene: TRBJ1-1
V gene: TRBV2
clone size: NA
CDR3 length: 11
D gene: TRBD1

CDR3 protein: CTAGPLISNYGYTF
CDR3 DNA: TGCACGGCAGGTCCGCTTATCTCTAACTATGGCTACACCTTC
J gene: TRBJ1-2
V gene: TRBV29-1
clone size: NA
CDR3 length: 14
D gene: NA

CDR3 protein: CAIRDRGRSGELFF
CDR3 DNA: TGTGCCATCCGGGACAGGGGTAGATCCGGGGAGCTGTTTTTT
J gene: TRBJ2-2
V gene: TRBV6-5
clone size: NA
CDR3 length: 14
D gene: TRBD1

CDR3 protein: CASSLLGADTGELFF
CDR3 DNA: TGTGCCAGCAGCTTATTGGGGGCCGACACCGGGGAGCTGTTTTTT
J gene: TRBJ2-2
V gene: TRBV7-2
clone size: NA
CDR3 length: 15
D gene: NA

CDR3 protein: CASSSNGGSLSYEQYF
CDR3 DNA: TGTGCCAGCAGCTCCAACGGGGGGTCTCTTAGTTACGAGCAGTACTTC
J gene: TRBJ2-7
V gene: TRBV7-2
clone size: NA
CDR3 length: 16
D gene: TRBD2

CDR3 protein: CASSVISGTGTFTNEKLFF
CDR3 DNA: TGTGCCAGCAGCGTTATCTCCGGGACAGGGACCTTTACTAATGAAAAACTGTTTTTT
J gene: TRBJ1-4
V gene: TRBV7-9
clone size: NA
CDR3 length: 19
D gene: TRBD1

CDR3 protein: CASREEVWGGNQPQHF
CDR3 DNA: TGTGCCAGCAGGGAAGAGGTTTGGGGGGGTAATCAGCCCCAGCATTTT
J gene: TRBJ1-5
V gene: TRBV6-4
clone size: once
CDR3 length: 16
D gene: NA

CDR3 protein: CTTLTENSSGANVLTF
CDR3 DNA: TGTACCACGCTAACAGAAAATTCCTCTGGGGCCAACGTCCTGACTTTC
J gene: TRBJ2-6
V gene: TRBV28
clone size: NA
CDR3 length: 16
D gene: NA

CDR3 protein: CASSSVGSSLNSPLHF
CDR3 DNA: TGTGCCAGCAGCTCAGTAGGGAGTTCCCTTAATTCACCCCTCCACTTT
J gene: TRBJ1-6
V gene: TRBV5-6
clone size: NA
CDR3 length: 16
D gene: NA

CDR3 protein: CASSLAGRKLFF
CDR3 DNA: TGTGCCAGCAGCTTAGCGGGGAGAAAACTGTTTTTT
J gene: TRBJ1-4
V gene: TRBV7-2
clone size: NA
CDR3 length: 12
D gene: NA

CDR3 protein: CASSLARASTEAFF
CDR3 DNA: TGTGCCAGCAGCTTAGCGAGGGCAAGCACTGAAGCTTTCTTT
J gene: TRBJ1-1
V gene: TRBV7-8
clone size: NA
CDR3 length: 14
D gene: NA

CDR3 protein: CASSHTNYGYTF
CDR3 DNA: TGCGCCAGCAGTCACACTAACTATGGCTACACCTTC
J gene: TRBJ1-2
V gene: TRBV23-1
clone size: NA
CDR3 length: 12
D gene: NA

CDR3 protein: CAISESLAGGPRASDTQYF
CDR3 DNA: TGTGCCATCAGTGAGTCCCTAGCGGGAGGGCCCCGAGCGTCAGATACGCAGTATTTT
J gene: TRBJ2-3
V gene: TRBV10-3
clone size: NA
CDR3 length: 19
D gene: TRBD2

CDR3 protein: CASSPLHTSKEKLFF
CDR3 DNA: TGTGCCAGCAGCCCATTACACACTAGTAAGGAAAAACTGTTTTTT
J gene: TRBJ1-4
V gene: TRBV6-5
clone size: NA
CDR3 length: 15
D gene: NA

CDR3 protein: CASSEAPWTDTEAFF
CDR3 DNA: TGTGCCAGCAGTGAAGCGCCTTGGACAGACACTGAAGCTTTCTTT
J gene: TRBJ1-1
V gene: TRBV6-1
clone size: few
CDR3 length: 15
D gene: NA

CDR3 protein: CASSQDQEAGGFGTDTQYF
CDR3 DNA: TGCGCCAGCAGCCAAGATCAGGAAGCGGGAGGGTTCGGCACAGATACGCAGTATTTT
J gene: TRBJ2-3
V gene: TRBV4-3
clone size: NA
CDR3 length: 19
D gene: TRBD2

CDR3 protein: CASSATGVGTEAFF
CDR3 DNA: TGCGCCAGCAGCGCCACAGGCGTGGGCACTGAAGCTTTCTTT
J gene: TRBJ1-1
V gene: TRBV5-1
clone size: NA
CDR3 length: 14
D gene: NA

CDR3 protein: CASSLLTGGSSGNTIYF
CDR3 DNA: TGTGCCAGCAGCTTGTTGACAGGGGGCTCTTCTGGAAACACCATATATTTT
J gene: TRBJ1-3
V gene: TRBV7-2
clone size: NA
CDR3 length: 17
D gene: TRBD1

CDR3 protein: CASSYSDRGESTDTQYF
CDR3 DNA: TGTGCCAGCAGTTACTCCGACAGGGGGGAGAGCACAGATACGCAGTATTTT
J gene: TRBJ2-3
V gene: TRBV6-8
clone size: NA
CDR3 length: 17
D gene: TRBD1

CDR3 protein: CASSVGVGGGEQYF
CDR3 DNA: TGTGCCAGCAGCGTAGGGGTCGGGGGGGGCGAGCAGTACTTC
J gene: TRBJ2-7
V gene: TRBV9
clone size: NA
CDR3 length: 14
D gene: TRBD2

CDR3 protein: CASSHPLGEDWNTEAFF
CDR3 DNA: TGTGCCAGCAGCCATCCCCTCGGGGAAGATTGGAACACTGAAGCTTTCTTT
J gene: TRBJ1-1
V gene: TRBV7-2
clone size: NA
CDR3 length: 17
D gene: NA

CDR3 protein: CASSGTSGEQYF
CDR3 DNA: TGCGCCAGCAGCGGGACTAGCGGCGAGCAGTACTTC
J gene: TRBJ2-7
V gene: TRBV10-1
clone size: NA
CDR3 length: 12
D gene: TRBD2

CDR3 protein: CASSWAGGREEQYF
CDR3 DNA: TGTGCCAGCAGTTGGGCGGGGGGTAGGGAAGAGCAGTACTTC
J gene: TRBJ2-7
V gene: TRBV28
clone size: few
CDR3 length: 14
D gene: TRBD2